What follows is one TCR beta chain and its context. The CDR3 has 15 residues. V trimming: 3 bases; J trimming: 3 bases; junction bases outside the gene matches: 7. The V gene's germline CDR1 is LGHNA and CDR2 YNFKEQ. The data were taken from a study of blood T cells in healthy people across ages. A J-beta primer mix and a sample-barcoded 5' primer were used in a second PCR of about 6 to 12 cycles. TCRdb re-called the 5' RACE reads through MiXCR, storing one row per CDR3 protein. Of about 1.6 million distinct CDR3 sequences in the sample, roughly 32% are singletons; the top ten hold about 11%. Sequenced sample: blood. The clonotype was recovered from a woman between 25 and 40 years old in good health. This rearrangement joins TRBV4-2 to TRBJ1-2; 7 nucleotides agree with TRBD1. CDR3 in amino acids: CASSHPGQSYYGYTF. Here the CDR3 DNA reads TGTGCCAGCAGCCATCCGGGACAGTCATACTATGGCTACACCTTC.